The 14 T cell receptor beta chains below all came from one sample that was sequenced in a study of T-cell memory formation after mild COVID-19. TCRdb passed the 5' RACE reads through MiXCR, listing each CDR3 protein once. The data contain hundreds of thousands of distinct CDR3 sequences, just over 20% of them seen just once; the ten biggest clones take up around 13%. Sequences were obtained from PBMCs or a T cell subset sorted from them (not recorded which). Source of these receptors: an adult woman who had mild COVID-19 (a few samples of this study predate the infection). Cell type and time point are not known.

This clonotype was picked up a small number of times. The rearrangement links TRBV29-1 to TRBJ2-2, with a tentative D call TRBD1 (7 bases). The CDR3 extends over 12 amino acids. The V end was cut by 7 bases, the J end by 6 bases, with 12 bases between. Germline CDR1 SQVTM, CDR2 ANQGSEA. The CDR3 reads CSGGGGAGELFF. For the CDR3, the DNA is TGCAGCGGAGGAGGGGGCGCCGGGGAGCTGTTTTTT.

This clonotype was counted only a few times. This chain uses TRBV2 with TRBJ2-1; D unresolved. Germline-derived CDR1 and CDR2 are SNHLY and FYNNEI. The CDR3 consists of 10 residues. Trimming took off 4 bases at V and 8 bases at J, with 3 bases between the two ends. The CDR3 coding sequence is TGTGCCAGCAGTGGACATGAGCAGTTCTTC. The encoded protein is CASSGHEQFF.

This chain uses TRBV5-1 with TRBJ1-1; D unresolved. Germline CDR1 SGHRS, CDR2 YFSETQ. With 0 bases removed from V and 6 bases from J, the gap between germline ends came to 9 bases. This CDR3 is 13 amino acids long. In nucleotides, the CDR3 is TGCGCCAGCAGCTTGGTGGGAGAGCCTGAAGCTTTCTTT. Protein: CASSLVGEPEAFF. Using reference TRBV5-1 and TRBJ1-1 for the parts outside the CDR3, the full variable domain is KAGVTQTPRYLIKTRGQQVTLSCSPISGHRSVSWYQQTPGQGLQFLFEYFSETQRNKGNFPGRFSGRQFSNSRSEMNVSTLELGDSALYLCASSLVGEPEAFFGQGTRLTVV.

The rearrangement joins TRBV19 to TRBJ1-1; 7 bases agree with TRBD1. In germline, CDR1 is LNHDA, CDR2 SQIVND (reference sequence). The CDR3 totals 16 residues. Trimming cost V 1 base and J 4 bases; bases outside gene matches: 9. In DNA, the CDR3 is TGTGCCAGTAGTATAGTTTTCTTCAGGGGGGGCACTGAAGCTTTCTTT. It translates to CASSIVFFRGGTEAFF.

This clonotype has a handful of counts. The rearrangement uses TRBV5-5 and TRBJ2-1; no reliable D call. Trimming shortened V by 4 bases and J by 8 bases, and 22 bases separated the two germline ends. Per the germline V gene, CDR1 is SGHKS and CDR2 is YYEKEE (reference sequence). This CDR3 has 16 amino acids. The CDR3 is CASSPSVAGFSDEQFF. The CDR3 region has the DNA TGTGCCAGCAGCCCCTCGGTGGCCGGGTTCTCGGATGAGCAGTTCTTC.

This clonotype was seen a single time. This chain links TRBV7-8 with TRBJ2-2; 10 bases are shared with TRBD2. From germline, CDR1 is SGHVS and CDR2 FQNEAQ. V shed 8 bases, J shed 4 bases, and the junction held 4 bases outside the gene matches. The CDR3 extends over 14 amino acids. The CDR3 reads CASRSGGSTGELFF. CDR3 coding DNA: TGTGCCAGCCGTAGCGGGGGGAGCACCGGGGAGCTGTTTTTT.

This sequence joins TRBV12-3 or TRBV12-4 and TRBJ1-3; D is perhaps TRBD1 (5 bases). Trimming cost V 9 bases and J 4 bases, with 7 bases left between them. This CDR3 has 11 amino acids. CDR3 residues: CARGLGNTIYF. In DNA form, the CDR3 reads TGTGCCAGGGGGCTCGGAAACACCATATATTTT.

This clonotype showed up just a few times. This rearrangement joins TRBV7-9 to TRBJ2-7, with D perhaps matching TRBD1 (5 bases). V was pared by 4 bases and J by 4 bases, with 11 bases between. The CDR3 contains 13 residues. Germline V gene lookup returns CDR1 SEHNR and CDR2 FQNEAQ (reference sequence). The DNA for the CDR3 is TGTGCCAGCAGCTCCGTATCAGGGTACGAGCAGTACTTC. Translation gives CASSSVSGYEQYF.

The chain combines TRBV24-1 with TRBJ2-3; D perhaps matches TRBD2 (6 bases). V lost 1 base, J lost 1 base, and 11 bases lay in between. The CDR3 sequence is 16 residues long. Germline CDR1 KGHDR, CDR2 SFDVKD. The CDR3 nucleotides are TGTGCCACCAGTGATTTCGGGGGAAAGGGCACAGATACGCAGTATTTT. Amino acids: CATSDFGGKGTDTQYF.

This sequence joins TRBV5-1 and TRBJ2-1; TRBD1 might be the D (5 bases). The V and J ends lost 3 bases and 7 bases respectively, with 14 bases between them. Germline CDR1 and CDR2: SGHRS and YFSETQ. This CDR3 spans 14 amino acids. CDR3: CASSSSQPGNEQFF. DNA for the CDR3: TGCGCCAGCAGCTCGTCGCAGCCAGGGAATGAGCAGTTCTTC.

This clonotype was counted ten times or more. This chain connects TRBV6-1 to TRBJ2-1; 12 positions agree with TRBD1. The V segment lost 8 bases and the J segment 6 bases; nucleotides outside the gene matches: 5. Germline-derived CDR1 and CDR2 are MNHNS and SASEGT. This CDR3 has 14 amino acids. In DNA form, the CDR3 reads TGTGCCAGCTGCCGGGACAGGGGGCGCAATGAGCAGTTCTTC. Its translation: CASCRDRGRNEQFF.

J is TRBJ2-6 and V is TRBV4-3, with D possibly being TRBD1 or TRBD2 (5 bases each). CDR3 length: 16 residues. Trimming pared 4 bases from V and 4 bases from J, leaving 14 bases between. Germline CDR1 LGHNA, CDR2 YSLEER. The CDR3 here is CASSRGAGVGANVLTF. CDR3 nucleotides: TGCGCCAGCAGCCGGGGCGCCGGGGTCGGGGCCAACGTCCTGACTTTC.

This clonotype was picked up a small number of times. This chain connects TRBV7-9 to TRBJ2-1; D possibly corresponds to TRBD1 (5 bases). The length of the CDR3 is 11 residues. V lost 11 bases and J lost 4, with 9 bases in between. Germline CDR1 is SEHNR and CDR2 is FQNEAQ (reference sequence). DNA of the CDR3: TGTGCCGAAGGGGCATACAATGAGCAGTTCTTC. It codes for CAEGAYNEQFF.

The chain combines TRBV18 with TRBJ2-7, with 9 bases lining up with TRBD1. This CDR3 contains 14 residues. Germline CDR1 reads KGHSH; CDR2 reads LQKENI. Trimming at V came to 6 bases and at J to 6 bases, leaving 9 bases not matched to a gene. The CDR3 region has the DNA TGTGCCAGCTCTCCGTCGACAGGGGGAGGCGAGCAGTACTTC. This translates into CASSPSTGGGEQYF.